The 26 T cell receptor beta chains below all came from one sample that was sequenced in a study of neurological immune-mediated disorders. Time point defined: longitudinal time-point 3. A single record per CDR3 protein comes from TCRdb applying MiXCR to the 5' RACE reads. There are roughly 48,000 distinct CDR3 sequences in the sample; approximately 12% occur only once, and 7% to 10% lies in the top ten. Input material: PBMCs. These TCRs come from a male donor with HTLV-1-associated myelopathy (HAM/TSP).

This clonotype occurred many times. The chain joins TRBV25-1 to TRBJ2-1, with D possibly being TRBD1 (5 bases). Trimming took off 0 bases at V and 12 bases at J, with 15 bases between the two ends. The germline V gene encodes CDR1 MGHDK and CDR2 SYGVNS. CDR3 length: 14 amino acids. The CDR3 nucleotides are TGTGCCAGCAGTGAATATAGGGGCTCCCCCCTGCAGTTCTTC. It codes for CASSEYRGSPLQFF. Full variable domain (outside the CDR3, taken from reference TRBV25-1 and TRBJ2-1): EADIYQTPRYLVIGTGKKITLECSQTMGHDKMYWYQQDPGMELHLIHYSYGVNSTEKGDLSSESTVSRIRTEHFPLTLESARPSHTSQYLCASSEYRGSPLQFFGPGTRLTVL.

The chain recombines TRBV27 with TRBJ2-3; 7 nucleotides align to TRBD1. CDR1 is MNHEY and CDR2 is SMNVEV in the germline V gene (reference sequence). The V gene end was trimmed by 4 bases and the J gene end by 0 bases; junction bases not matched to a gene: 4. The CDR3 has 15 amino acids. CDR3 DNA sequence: TGTGCCAGCAGTTCTCTGGACAGGAGCACAGATACGCAGTATTTT. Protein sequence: CASSSLDRSTDTQYF.

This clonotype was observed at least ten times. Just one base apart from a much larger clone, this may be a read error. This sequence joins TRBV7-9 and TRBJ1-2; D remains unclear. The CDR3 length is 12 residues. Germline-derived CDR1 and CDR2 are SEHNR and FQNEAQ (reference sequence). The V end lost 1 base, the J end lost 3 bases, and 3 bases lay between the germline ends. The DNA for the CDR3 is TGTGCCAGCAGCTTAGGGGACTATGGCTACACCTTC. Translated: CASSLGDYGYTF.

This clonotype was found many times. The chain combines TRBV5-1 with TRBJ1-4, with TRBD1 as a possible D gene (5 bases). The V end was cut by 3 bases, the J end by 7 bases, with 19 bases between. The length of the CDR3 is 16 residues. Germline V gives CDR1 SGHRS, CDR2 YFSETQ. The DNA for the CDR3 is TGCGCCAGCAGCTACTTCGACGGGGGGTCGGCTGAAAAACTGTTTTTT. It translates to CASSYFDGGSAEKLFF.

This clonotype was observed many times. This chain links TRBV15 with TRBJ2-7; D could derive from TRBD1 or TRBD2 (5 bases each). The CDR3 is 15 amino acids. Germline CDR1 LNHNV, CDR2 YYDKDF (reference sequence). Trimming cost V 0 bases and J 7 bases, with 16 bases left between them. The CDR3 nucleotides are TGTGCCACCAGCAGAGATTACGAATCAGGGACGGAGCAGTACTTC. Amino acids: CATSRDYESGTEQYF.

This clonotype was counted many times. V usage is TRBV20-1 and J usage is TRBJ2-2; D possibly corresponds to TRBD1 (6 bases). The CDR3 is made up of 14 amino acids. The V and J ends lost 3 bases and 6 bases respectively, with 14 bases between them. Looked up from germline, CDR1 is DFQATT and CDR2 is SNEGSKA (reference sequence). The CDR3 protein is CSASLPGVAGELFF. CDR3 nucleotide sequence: TGCAGTGCTAGTCTCCCAGGGGTAGCCGGGGAGCTGTTTTTT.

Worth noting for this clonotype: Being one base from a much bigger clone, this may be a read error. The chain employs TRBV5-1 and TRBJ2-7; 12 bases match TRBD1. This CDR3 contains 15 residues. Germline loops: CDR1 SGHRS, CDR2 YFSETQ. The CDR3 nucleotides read TGCGCCAGCAGCTCAGGGGACAGGGGGCTCAACGAGCAGCACTTC. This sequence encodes CASSSGDRGLNEQHF. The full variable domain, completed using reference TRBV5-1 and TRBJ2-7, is KAGVTQTPRYLIKTRGQQVTLSCSPISGHRSVSWYQQTPGQGLQFLFEYFSETQRNKGNFPGRFSGRQFSNSRSEMNVSTLELGDSALYLCASSSGDRGLNEQHFGPGTRLTVT.

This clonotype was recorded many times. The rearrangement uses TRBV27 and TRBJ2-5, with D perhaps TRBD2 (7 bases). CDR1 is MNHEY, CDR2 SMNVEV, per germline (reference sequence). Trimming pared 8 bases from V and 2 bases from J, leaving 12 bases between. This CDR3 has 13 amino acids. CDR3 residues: CASGRGGQETQYF. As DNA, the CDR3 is TGTGCCAGCGGTAGGGGGGGGCAAGAGACCCAGTACTTC.

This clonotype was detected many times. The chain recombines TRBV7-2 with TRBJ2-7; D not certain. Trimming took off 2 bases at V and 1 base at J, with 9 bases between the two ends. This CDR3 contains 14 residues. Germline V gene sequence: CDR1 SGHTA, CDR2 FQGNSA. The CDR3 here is CASSLSVASYEQYF. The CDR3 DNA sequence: TGTGCCAGCAGCTTATCGGTCGCGTCCTACGAGCAGTACTTC.

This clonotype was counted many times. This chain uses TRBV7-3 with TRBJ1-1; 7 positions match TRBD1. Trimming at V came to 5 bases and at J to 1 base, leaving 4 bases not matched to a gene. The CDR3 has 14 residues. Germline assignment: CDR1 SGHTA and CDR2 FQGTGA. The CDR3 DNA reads TGTGCCAGCAGCGCAGGGACAGCGAACACTGAAGCTTTCTTT. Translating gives CASSAGTANTEAFF.

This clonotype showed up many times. The CDR3 loop is CSVGTSGGSYNEQFF. CDR3 DNA: TGCAGCGTTGGGACTAGCGGGGGCTCCTACAATGAGCAGTTCTTC. The V and J genes are TRBV29-1 and TRBJ2-1; 13 bases are shared with TRBD2. The CDR3 loop spans 15 amino acids. Per the germline V gene, CDR1 is SQVTM and CDR2 is ANQGSEA. V was clipped by 4 bases and J by 0 bases; unmatched bases: 0.

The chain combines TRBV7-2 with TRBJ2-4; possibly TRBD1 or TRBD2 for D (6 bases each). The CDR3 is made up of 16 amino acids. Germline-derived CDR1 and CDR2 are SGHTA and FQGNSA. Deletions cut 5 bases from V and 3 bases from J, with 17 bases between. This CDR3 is CASSPRGGFVKNIQYF. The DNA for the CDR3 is TGTGCCAGCAGCCCACGAGGGGGGTTCGTCAAAAACATTCAGTACTTC.

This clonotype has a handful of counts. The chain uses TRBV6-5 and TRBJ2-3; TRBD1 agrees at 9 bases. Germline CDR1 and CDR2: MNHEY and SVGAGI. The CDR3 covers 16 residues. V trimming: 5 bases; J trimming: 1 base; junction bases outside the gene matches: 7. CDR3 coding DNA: TGTGCCAGCAGTCACCGGGACAGGGCGGGCACAGATACGCAGTATTTT. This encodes CASSHRDRAGTDTQYF.

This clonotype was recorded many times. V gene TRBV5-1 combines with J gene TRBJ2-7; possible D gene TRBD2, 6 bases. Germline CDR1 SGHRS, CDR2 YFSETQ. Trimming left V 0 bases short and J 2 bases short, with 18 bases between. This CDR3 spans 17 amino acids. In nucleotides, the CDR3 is TGCGCCAGCAGCTTGGGGCGAGGTGGAGGGAGGACCTACGAGCAGTACTTC. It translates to CASSLGRGGGRTYEQYF.

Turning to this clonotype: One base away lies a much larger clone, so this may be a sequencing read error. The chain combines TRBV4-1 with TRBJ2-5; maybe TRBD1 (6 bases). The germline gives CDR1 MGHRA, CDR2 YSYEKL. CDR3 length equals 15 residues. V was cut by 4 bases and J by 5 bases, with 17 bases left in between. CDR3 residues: CASSRHPTRGETQYF. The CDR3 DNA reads TGCGCCAGCAGCCGCCACCCTACTAGGGGGGAGACCCAGTACTTC.

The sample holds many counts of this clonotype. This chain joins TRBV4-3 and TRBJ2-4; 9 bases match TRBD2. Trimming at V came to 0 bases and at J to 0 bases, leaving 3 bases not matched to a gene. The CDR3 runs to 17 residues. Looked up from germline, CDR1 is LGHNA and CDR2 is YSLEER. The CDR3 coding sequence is TGCGCCAGCAGCCAAGAGGCAGCGGGGGGAGCCAAAAACATTCAGTACTTC. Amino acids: CASSQEAAGGAKNIQYF.

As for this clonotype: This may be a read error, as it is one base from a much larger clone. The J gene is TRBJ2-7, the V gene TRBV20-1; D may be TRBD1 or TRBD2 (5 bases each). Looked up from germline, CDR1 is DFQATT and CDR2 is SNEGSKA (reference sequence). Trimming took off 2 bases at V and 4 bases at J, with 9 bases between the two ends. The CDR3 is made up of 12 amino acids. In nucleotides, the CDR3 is TGCAGTGCTAGATCCAGGGAGTACGAGCAGTACTTC. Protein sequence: CSARSREYEQYF.

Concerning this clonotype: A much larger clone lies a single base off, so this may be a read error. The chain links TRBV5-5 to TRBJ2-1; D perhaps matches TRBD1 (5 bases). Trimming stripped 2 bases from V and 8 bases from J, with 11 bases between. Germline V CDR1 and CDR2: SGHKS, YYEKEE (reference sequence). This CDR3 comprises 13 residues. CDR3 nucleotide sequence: TGTGCCAGCAGCTTCGGGCAGGGCTATGAGCAGTTCTTC. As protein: CASSFGQGYEQFF.

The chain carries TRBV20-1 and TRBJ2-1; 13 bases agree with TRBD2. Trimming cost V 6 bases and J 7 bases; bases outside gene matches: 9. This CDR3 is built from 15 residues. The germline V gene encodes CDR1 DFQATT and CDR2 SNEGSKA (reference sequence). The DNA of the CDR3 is TGCAGTGCGTTACTAGCGGGGGGGCGTAGGAATGAGCAGTTCTTC. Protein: CSALLAGGRRNEQFF.

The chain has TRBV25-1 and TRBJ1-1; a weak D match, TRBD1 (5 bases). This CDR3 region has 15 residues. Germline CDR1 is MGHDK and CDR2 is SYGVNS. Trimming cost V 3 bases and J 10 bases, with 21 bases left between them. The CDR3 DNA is TGTGCCAGCAGTGACCCTGGGGGTGGAAGAACTACAGCTTTCTTT. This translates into CASSDPGGGRTTAFF.

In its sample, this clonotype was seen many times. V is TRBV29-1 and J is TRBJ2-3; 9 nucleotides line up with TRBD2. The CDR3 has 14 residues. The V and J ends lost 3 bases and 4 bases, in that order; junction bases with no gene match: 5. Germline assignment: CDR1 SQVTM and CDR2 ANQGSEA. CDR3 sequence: CSVEIAGAADTQYF. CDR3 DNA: TGCAGCGTTGAGATAGCGGGGGCTGCAGATACGCAGTATTTT.

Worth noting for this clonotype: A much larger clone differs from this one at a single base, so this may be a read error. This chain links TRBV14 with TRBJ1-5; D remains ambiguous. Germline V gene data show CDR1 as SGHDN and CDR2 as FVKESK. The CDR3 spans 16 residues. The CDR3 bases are TGTGCCAGCAGCCCTTCAGGCATGGGTAGCGATCAGCCCCAGCATTTT. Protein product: CASSPSGMGSDQPQHF.

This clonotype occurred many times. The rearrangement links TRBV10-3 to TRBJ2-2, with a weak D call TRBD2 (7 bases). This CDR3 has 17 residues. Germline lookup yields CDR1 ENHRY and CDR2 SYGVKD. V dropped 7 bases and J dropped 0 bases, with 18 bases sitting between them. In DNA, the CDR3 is TGTGCCATCACCGAGGGGGGGGCACCGTCGAACACCGGGGAGCTGTTTTTT. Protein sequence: CAITEGGAPSNTGELFF.

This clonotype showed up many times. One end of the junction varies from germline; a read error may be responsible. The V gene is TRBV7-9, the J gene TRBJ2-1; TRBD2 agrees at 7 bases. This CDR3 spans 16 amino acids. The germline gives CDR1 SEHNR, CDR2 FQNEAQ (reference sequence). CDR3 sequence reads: CASSKLRGSSYNEQFF. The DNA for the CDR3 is TGTGCTAGCAGCAAGCTGCGGGGGTCCTCCTACAATGAGCAGTTCTTC. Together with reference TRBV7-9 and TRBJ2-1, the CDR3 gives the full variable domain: DTGVSQNPRHKITKRGQNVTFRCDPISEHNRLYWYRQTLGQGPEFLTYFQNEAQLEKSRLLSDRFSAERPKGSFSTLEIQRTEQGDSAMYLCASSKLRGSSYNEQFFGPGTRLTVL.

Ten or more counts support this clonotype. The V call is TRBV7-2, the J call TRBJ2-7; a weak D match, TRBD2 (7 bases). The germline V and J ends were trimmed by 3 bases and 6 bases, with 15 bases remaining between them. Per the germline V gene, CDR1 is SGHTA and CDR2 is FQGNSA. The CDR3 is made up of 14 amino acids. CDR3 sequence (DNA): TGTGCCAGCAGCTTTGGGGGGGACACCATCGAGCAGTACTTC. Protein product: CASSFGGDTIEQYF.

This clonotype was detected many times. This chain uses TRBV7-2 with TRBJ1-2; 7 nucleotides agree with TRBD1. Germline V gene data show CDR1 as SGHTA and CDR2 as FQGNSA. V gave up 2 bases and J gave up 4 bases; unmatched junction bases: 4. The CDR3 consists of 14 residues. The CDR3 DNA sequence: TGTGCCAGCAGCTTAAGGGGGCCGATCTATGGCTACACCTTC. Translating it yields CASSLRGPIYGYTF.